This entry describes one T cell receptor beta chain. This sample stems from a study of early T cells in non-severe SARS-CoV-2 infection. The germline V gene encodes CDR1 SGHNT and CDR2 YYREEE (reference sequence). V was cut by 3 bases and J by 6 bases, with 8 bases left in between. The CDR3 is 12 residues long. TCRdb reprocessed the 5' RACE reads with MiXCR, giving one entry per CDR3 protein. The sample holds some 56,000 distinct CDR3 sequences, about 15% seen once. The chain carries TRBV5-4 and TRBJ2-3; the D is unclear. The material sequenced was whole blood, taken at baseline. This TCR was sampled from an adult who was a healthcare worker with PCR-confirmed SARS-CoV-2 infection or an uninfected control (not recorded which). The CDR3: CASSSKTDTQYF. CDR3 bases: TGTGCCAGCAGCTCGAAGACGGATACGCAGTATTTT.